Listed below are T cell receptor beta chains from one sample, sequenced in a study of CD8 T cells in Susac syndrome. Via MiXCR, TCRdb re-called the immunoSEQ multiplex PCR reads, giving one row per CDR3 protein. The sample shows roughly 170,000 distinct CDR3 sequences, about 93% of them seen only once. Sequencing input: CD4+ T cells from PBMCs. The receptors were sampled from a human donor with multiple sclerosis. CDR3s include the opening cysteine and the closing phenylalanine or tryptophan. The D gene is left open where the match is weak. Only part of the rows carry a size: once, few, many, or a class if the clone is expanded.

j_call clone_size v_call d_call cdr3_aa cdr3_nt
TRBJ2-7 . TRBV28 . CASSSPAGVSYEQYF TGTGCCAGCAGCTCCCCCGCAGGGGTGTCCTACGAGCAGTACTTC
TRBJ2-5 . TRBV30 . CAWVSGRETQYF TGTGCCTGGGTCAGCGGGCGAGAGACCCAGTACTTC
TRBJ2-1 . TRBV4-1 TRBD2 CASSQDPAAGDTYNEQFF TGCGCCAGCAGCCAAGATCCCGCAGCGGGGGACACTTACAATGAGCAGTTCTTC
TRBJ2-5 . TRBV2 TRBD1 CASSGERGQGTQYF TGTGCCAGCAGCGGGGAGCGAGGACAGGGGACCCAGTACTTC
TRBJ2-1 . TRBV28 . CASSPFRGRNEQFF TGTGCCAGCAGTCCCTTCAGGGGGAGGAATGAGCAGTTCTTC
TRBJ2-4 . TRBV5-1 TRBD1 CASSPIGQGQNIQYF TGCGCCAGCAGCCCGATAGGACAGGGCCAAAACATTCAGTACTTC
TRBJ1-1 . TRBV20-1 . CSALQLNTEAFF TGCAGTGCTCTACAGCTGAACACTGAAGCTTTCTTT
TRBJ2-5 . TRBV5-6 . CASSLAAGETQYF TGTGCCAGCAGCTTGGCGGCGGGTGAGACCCAGTACTTC
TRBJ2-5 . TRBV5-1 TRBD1 CASSLAQGAVETQYF TGCGCCAGCAGCTTGGCACAGGGGGCCGTGGAGACCCAGTACTTC
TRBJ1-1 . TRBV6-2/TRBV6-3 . CASSQATLAFF TGTGCCAGCAGCCAGGCGACATTAGCTTTCTTT
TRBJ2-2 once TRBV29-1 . CSVVDRANTGELFF TGCAGCGTTGTAGATAGGGCCAACACCGGGGAGCTGTTTTTT
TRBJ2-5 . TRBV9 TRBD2 CASSPRLAGGGETQYF TGTGCCAGCAGCCCCCGACTAGCGGGAGGGGGTGAGACCCAGTACTTC
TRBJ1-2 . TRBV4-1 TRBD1 CASSQARDRGNYGYTF TGCGCCAGCAGCCAAGCCAGGGACAGGGGAAACTATGGCTACACCTTC
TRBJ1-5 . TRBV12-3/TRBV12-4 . CASTKGSGNQPQHF TGTGCCAGCACCAAAGGGTCGGGCAATCAGCCCCAGCATTTT
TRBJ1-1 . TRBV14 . CASSQEWENTEAFF TGTGCCAGCAGCCAAGAATGGGAGAACACTGAAGCTTTCTTT
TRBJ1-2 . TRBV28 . CASSSTGQPYGYTF TGTGCCAGCAGTTCCACGGGACAACCCTATGGCTACACCTTC
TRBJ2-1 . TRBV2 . CASSERGGIFNEQFF TGTGCCAGCAGTGAAAGAGGGGGGATATTCAATGAGCAGTTCTTC
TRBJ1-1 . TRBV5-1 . CASSFVRDRTEAFF TGCGCCAGCAGCTTCGTACGGGATCGGACTGAAGCTTTCTTT
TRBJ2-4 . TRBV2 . CASSEFRGRGIQYF TGTGCCAGCAGTGAGTTCAGGGGTAGAGGCATTCAGTACTTC
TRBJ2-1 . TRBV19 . CASSRPNEQFF TGTGCCAGTAGTAGACCCAATGAGCAGTTCTTC
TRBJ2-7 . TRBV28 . CASSLGGLYEQYF TGTGCCAGCAGTTTGGGGGGGCTCTACGAGCAGTACTTC
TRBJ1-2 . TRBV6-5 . CASSTRGAIYGYTF TGTGCCAGCAGTACGAGGGGCGCAATATATGGCTACACCTTC
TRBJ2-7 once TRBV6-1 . CASIVRSVPDEQYF TGTGCCAGCATTGTTCGGTCAGTGCCGGACGAGCAGTACTTC
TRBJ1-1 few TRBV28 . CASSFGQLNTEAFF TGTGCCAGCAGTTTCGGACAGTTGAACACTGAAGCTTTCTTT
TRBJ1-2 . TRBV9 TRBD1 CASSVAAYRGDYGYTF TGTGCCAGCAGCGTAGCGGCATACAGGGGAGACTATGGCTACACCTTC
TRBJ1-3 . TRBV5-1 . CASSRQGTGNTIYF TGCGCCAGCAGCCGGCAGGGAACTGGAAACACCATATATTTT
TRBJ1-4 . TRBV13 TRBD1 CASSLRLGRQGGEKLFF TGTGCCAGCAGCTTAAGGTTGGGACGACAGGGAGGGGAAAAACTGTTTTTT
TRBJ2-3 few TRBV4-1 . CASSQAPGEIGDTQYF TGCGCCAGCAGCCAAGCTCCAGGGGAAATCGGAGATACGCAGTATTTT
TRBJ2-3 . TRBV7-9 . CASSLVSGTSTDTQYF TGTGCCAGCAGCTTAGTTAGCGGCACTAGCACAGATACGCAGTATTTT
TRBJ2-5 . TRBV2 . CASTSYQETQYF TGTGCCAGCACCTCCTACCAAGAGACCCAGTACTTC
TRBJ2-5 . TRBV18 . CASSLPTWYQETQYF TGTGCCAGCTCCCTACCTACCTGGTACCAAGAGACCCAGTACTTC
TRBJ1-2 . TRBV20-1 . CSARVGARNYGYTF TGCAGTGCTAGAGTTGGTGCCCGGAACTATGGCTACACCTTC
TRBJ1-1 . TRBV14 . CASSQGLRAEAFF TGTGCCAGCAGCCAAGGACTAAGGGCTGAAGCTTTCTTT
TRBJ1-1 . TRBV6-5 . CASSYSRGVDTEAFF TGTGCCAGCAGTTACTCGCGGGGGGTGGACACTGAAGCTTTCTTT
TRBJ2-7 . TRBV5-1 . CASSLTGQSYEQYF TGCGCCAGCAGCTTGACGGGGCAGAGCTACGAGCAGTACTTC
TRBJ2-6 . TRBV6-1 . CASNRANVLTF TGTGCCAGCAATAGGGCCAACGTCCTGACTTTC
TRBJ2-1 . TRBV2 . CASRGEFGNEQFF TGTGCCAGCAGGGGTGAATTCGGAAATGAGCAGTTCTTC
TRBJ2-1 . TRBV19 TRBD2 CASSELAGRYNEQFF TGTGCCAGTAGCGAACTAGCGGGGCGCTACAATGAGCAGTTCTTC
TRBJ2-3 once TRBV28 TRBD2 CASGAGGWGTDTQYF TGTGCCAGCGGTGCGGGGGGTTGGGGCACAGATACGCAGTATTTT